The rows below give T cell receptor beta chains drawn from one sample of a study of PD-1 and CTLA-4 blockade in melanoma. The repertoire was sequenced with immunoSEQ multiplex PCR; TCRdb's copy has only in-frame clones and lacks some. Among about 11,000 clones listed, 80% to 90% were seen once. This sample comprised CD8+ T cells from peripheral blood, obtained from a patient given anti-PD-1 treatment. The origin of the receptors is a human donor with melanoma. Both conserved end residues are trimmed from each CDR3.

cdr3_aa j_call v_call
ASSQEWSSGQETQY TRBJ2-5 TRBV3-1/TRBV3-2
ASSLDRSGNTIY TRBJ1-3 TRBV5-1
ASSFMESWGYGYT TRBJ1-2 TRBV7-9
ASSLGLTGDGYT TRBJ1-2 TRBV27
ASSIDGPDTQY TRBJ2-3 TRBV19
ASSVGTGLSPLH TRBJ1-6 TRBV9
ATRGGPSYEQY TRBJ2-7 TRBV2
ASSPMSSGEQF TRBJ2-1 TRBV27
ASSLGGSLDEQF TRBJ2-1 TRBV13
ASSERSISPYGYT TRBJ1-2 TRBV2
ASSYSSTGSTDTQY TRBJ2-3 TRBV6-5
ASSLSRAGGTGTGELF TRBJ2-2 TRBV28
ASSWGQDYEQY TRBJ2-7 TRBV5-1
ASSRSDRGRSYEQY TRBJ2-7 TRBV4-3
ASGYEQY TRBJ2-7 TRBV6-1
ASSLAGAGEQY TRBJ2-7 TRBV12-3/TRBV12-4
ASSLGDEGLYYGYT TRBJ1-2 TRBV5-4
ASSELSSSNQPQH TRBJ1-5 TRBV6-1